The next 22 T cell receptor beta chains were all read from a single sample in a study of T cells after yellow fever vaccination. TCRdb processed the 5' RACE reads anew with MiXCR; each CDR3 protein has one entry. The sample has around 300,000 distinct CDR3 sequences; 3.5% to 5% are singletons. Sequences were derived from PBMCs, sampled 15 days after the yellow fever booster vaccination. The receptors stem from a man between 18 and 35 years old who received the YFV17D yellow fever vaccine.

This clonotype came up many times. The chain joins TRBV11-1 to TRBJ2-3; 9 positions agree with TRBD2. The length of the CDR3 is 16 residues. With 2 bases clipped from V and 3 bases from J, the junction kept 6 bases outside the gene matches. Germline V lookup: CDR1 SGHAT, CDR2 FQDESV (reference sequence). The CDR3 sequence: CASSLLPGLATDTQYF. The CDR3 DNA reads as TGTGCCAGCAGCTTACTACCGGGACTAGCAACAGATACGCAGTATTTT.

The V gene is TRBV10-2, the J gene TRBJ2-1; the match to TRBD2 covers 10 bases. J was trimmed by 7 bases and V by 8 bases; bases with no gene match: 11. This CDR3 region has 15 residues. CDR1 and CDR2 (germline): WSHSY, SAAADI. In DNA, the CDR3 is TGCGCCAGCTCCCAGCGGGGGGGAATCAGGAATGAGCAGTTCTTC. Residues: CASSQRGGIRNEQFF.

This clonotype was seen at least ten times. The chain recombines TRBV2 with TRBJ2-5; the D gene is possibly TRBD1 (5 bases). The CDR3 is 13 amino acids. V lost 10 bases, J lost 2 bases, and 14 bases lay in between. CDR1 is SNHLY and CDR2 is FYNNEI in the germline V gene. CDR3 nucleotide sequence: TGTGCCAAGTCACCACAGGCTCAAGAGACCCAGTACTTC. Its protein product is CAKSPQAQETQYF.

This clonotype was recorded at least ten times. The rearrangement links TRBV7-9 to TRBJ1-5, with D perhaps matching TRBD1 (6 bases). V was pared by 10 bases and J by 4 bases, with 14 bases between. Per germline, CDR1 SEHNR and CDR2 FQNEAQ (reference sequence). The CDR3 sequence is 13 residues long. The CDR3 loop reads CAIATGQNQPQHF. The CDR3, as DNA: TGTGCCATCGCCACAGGGCAAAATCAGCCCCAGCATTTT.

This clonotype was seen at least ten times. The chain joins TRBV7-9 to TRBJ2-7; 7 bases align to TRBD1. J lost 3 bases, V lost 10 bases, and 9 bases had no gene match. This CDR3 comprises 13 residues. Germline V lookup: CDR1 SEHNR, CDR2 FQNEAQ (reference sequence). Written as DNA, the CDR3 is TGTGCCACCTTACAGGGGCACGGCTACGAGCAGTACTTC. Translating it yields CATLQGHGYEQYF.

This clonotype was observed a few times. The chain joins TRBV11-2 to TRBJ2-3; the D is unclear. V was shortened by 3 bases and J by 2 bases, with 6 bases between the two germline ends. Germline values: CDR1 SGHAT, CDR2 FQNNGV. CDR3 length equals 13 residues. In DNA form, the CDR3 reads TGTGCCAGCAGCTTTGACTTCACAGATACGCAGTATTTT. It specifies CASSFDFTDTQYF.

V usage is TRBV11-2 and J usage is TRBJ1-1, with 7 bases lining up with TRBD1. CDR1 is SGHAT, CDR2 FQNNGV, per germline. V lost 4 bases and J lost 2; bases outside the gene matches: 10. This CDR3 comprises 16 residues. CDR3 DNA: TGTGCCAGCAGCTCGTTCGGGCGACAGGGAAACACTGAAGCTTTCTTT. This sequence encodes CASSSFGRQGNTEAFF.

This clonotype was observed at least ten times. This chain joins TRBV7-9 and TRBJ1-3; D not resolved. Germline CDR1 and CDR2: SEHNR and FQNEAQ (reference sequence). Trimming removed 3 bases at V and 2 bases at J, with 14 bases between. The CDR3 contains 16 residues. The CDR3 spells CASSFYGEVAGNTIYF. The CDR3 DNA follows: TGTGCCAGCAGCTTCTACGGGGAGGTTGCTGGAAACACCATATATTTT.

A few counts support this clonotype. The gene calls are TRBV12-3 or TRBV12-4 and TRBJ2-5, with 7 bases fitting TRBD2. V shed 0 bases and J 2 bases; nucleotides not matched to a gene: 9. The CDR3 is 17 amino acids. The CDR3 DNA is TGTGCCAGCAGTTTAGCAGGACTAGTCTTCGAGCAAGAGACCCAGTACTTC. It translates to CASSLAGLVFEQETQYF.

In DNA form, the CDR3 reads TGCGCCAGCAGCCCGAGTTACAGCCTTTTCACCGGGGAGCTGTTTTTT. Its translation is CASSPSYSLFTGELFF. The V call is TRBV4-1, the J call TRBJ2-2, with D uncertain. Trimming took 4 bases from V and 4 from J, leaving 16 bases between them. The CDR3 is 16 amino acids. Germline V gene lookup returns CDR1 MGHRA and CDR2 YSYEKL.

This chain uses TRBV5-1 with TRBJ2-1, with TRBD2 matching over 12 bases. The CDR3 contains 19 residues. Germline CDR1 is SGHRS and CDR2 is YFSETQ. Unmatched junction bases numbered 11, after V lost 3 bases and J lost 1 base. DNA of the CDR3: TGCGCCAGCAGCTCTTTTGCGAAAACTAGCGGGGGGTCCTACAATGAGCAGTTCTTC. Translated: CASSSFAKTSGGSYNEQFF.

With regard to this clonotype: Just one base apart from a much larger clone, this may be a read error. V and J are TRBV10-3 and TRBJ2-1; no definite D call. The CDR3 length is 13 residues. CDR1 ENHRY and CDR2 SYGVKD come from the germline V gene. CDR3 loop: CANSPMGSHEQFF. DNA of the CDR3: TGTGCCAACAGTCCTATGGGGTCCCATGAGCAGTTCTTC.

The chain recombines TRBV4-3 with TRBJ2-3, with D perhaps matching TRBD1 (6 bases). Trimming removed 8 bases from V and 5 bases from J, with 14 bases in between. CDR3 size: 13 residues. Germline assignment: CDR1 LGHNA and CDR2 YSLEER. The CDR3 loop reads CASFVQGKDTQYF. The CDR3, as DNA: TGCGCCAGCTTTGTGCAGGGGAAAGATACGCAGTATTTT.

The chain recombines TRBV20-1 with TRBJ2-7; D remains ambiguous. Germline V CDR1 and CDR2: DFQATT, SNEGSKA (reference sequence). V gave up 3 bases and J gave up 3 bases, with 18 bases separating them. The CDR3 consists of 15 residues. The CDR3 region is CSARTLVDGNYEQYF. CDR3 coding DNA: TGCAGTGCTAGGACCCTGGTCGACGGTAACTACGAGCAGTACTTC.

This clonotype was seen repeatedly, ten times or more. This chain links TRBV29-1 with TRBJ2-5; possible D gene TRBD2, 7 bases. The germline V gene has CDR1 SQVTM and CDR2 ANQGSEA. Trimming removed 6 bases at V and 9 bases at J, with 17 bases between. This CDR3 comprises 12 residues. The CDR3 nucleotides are TGCAGCGTGAGGGGGGGCAGCGGGCCCCAGTACTTC. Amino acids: CSVRGGSGPQYF. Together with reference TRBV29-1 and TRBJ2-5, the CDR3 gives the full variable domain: SAVISQKPSRDICQRGTSLTIQCQVDSQVTMMFWYRQQPGQSLTLIATANQGSEATYESGFVIDKFPISRPNLTFSTLTVSNMSPEDSSIYLCSVRGGSGPQYFGPGTRLLVL.

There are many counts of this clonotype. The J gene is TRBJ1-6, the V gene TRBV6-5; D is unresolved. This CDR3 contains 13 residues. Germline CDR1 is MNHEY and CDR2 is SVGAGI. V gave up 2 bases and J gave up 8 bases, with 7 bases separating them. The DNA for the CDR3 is TGTGCCAGCAGTTACGAAGGGTATTCACCCCTCCACTTT. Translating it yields CASSYEGYSPLHF.

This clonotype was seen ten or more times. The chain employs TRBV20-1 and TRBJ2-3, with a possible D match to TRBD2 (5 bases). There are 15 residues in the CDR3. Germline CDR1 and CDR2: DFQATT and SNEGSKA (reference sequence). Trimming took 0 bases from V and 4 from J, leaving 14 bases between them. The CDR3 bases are TGCAGTGCTAGAGATCGCCGGGGTTCCCCAGATACGCAGTATTTT. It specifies CSARDRRGSPDTQYF.

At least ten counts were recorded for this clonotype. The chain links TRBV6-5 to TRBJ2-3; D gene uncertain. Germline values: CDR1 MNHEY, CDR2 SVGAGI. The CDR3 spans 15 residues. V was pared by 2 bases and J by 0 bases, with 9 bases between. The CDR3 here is CASSYVSRSTDTQYF. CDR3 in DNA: TGTGCCAGCAGTTACGTAAGCCGCAGCACAGATACGCAGTATTTT.

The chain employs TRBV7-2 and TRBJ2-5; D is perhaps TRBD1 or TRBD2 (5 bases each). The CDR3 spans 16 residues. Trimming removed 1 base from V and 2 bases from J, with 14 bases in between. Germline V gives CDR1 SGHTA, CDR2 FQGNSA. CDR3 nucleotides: TGTGCCAGCAGCTTAGGCACTAGGGGAAGACAAGAGACCCAGTACTTC. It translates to CASSLGTRGRQETQYF.

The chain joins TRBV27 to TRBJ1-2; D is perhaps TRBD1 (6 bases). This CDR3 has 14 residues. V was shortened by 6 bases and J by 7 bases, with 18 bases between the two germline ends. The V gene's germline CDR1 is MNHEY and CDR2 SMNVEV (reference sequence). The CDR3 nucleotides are TGTGCCAGCAGCTTGAAACAGGGTTGGAGTGGCTACACCTTC. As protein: CASSLKQGWSGYTF.

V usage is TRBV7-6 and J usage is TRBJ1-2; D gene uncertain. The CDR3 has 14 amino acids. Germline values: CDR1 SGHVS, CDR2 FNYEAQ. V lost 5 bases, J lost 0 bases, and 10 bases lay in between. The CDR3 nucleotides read TGTGCCAGCAGCCGACACGTTTCTAACTATGGCTACACCTTC. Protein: CASSRHVSNYGYTF.

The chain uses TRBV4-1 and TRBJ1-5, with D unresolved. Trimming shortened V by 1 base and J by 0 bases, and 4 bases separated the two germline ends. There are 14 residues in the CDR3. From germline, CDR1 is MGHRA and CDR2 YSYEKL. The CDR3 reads CASSQVSSNQPQHF. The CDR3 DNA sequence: TGCGCCAGCAGCCAAGTGAGTAGCAATCAGCCCCAGCATTTT.